The 14 T cell receptor beta chains reported below all come from one sample, sequenced in a study of metastatic and nonmetastatic thyroid tumors. Treatment of any kind had been given to no patient before thyroid surgery. MiXCR was used by TCRdb to re-call the PCR reads. This sample yields about 92,000 clones, of which around 14% are seen a single time; 3.6% belongs to the top ten. Sequencing was carried out using blood. The origin of the receptors is a female donor with papillary thyroid cancer or a benign thyroid nodule (not recorded which). Some clones in this sample may be carry-over from other donors' samples.

This clone was found a few times. An end of the junction differs from the germline gene, which may be a read error. This chain joins TRBV6-5 and TRBJ2-1; 9 bases line up with TRBD2. Germline CDR1 and CDR2: MNHEY and SVGAGI. This CDR3 contains 15 residues. Written as DNA, the CDR3 is TGTGCCAGCATTTACTCCGGACTAGCGTACAATGAGCAGTTCTTC. Protein product: CASIYSGLAYNEQFF.

Regarding this clone: Possible read error: a much larger clone is one base away. CDR3 sequence: CSVDVARRLSEAFF. The CDR3 DNA reads TGCAGCGTTGATGTGGCCAGGCGACTTAGTGAAGCTTTCTTT. The chain is built from TRBV29-1 and TRBJ1-1; D gene ambiguous. The CDR3 has 14 amino acids. The V end was cut by 3 bases, the J end by 7 bases, with 18 bases between. Germline lookup yields CDR1 SQVTM and CDR2 ANQGSEA.

Notes on this clone: This may come from a read error, since a much larger clone is one base off. The genes are TRBV7-9 and TRBJ2-5; D unclear. The CDR3 covers 14 residues. Trimming pared 1 base from V and 1 base from J, leaving 7 bases between. Germline assignment: CDR1 SEHNR and CDR2 FQNEAQ (reference sequence). In DNA, the CDR3 is TGTGCCAGCAGCTTAGTCCGACCCCAAGAGACCCAGTACTTC. Protein: CASSLVRPQETQYF. Full variable domain (missing parts from reference TRBV7-9 and TRBJ2-5): DTGVSQNPRHKITKRGQNVTFRCDPISEHNRLYWYRQTLGQGPEFLTYFQNEAQLEKSRLLSDRFSAERPKGSFSTLEIQRTEQGDSAMYLCASSLVRPQETQYFGPGTRLLVL.

This clone was seen a few times. One base away lies a much larger clone, so this may be a sequencing read error. The chain couples TRBV7-3 to TRBJ2-2; TRBD2 matches at 8 bases. Germline CDR1 SGHTA, CDR2 FQGTGA. The CDR3 has 14 amino acids. In nucleotides, the CDR3 is TGTGACAGCGGACGGGGGGGCGGAACCGGGGAGCTGTTTTTT. It specifies CDSGRGGGTGELFF.

This clone was counted only a few times. Other DNA sequences in the same sample also yield this CDR3. The DNA of the CDR3 is TGCGCCAGCAGCCTACAGCCCTCCCAAGAGACCCAGTACTTC. Amino acids: CASSLQPSQETQYF. This chain connects TRBV5-1 to TRBJ2-5; D not certain. This CDR3 has 14 residues. The V end was cut by 4 bases, the J end by 1 base, with 11 bases between. The germline V gene has CDR1 SGHRS and CDR2 YFSETQ. The entire variable domain, with the rest obtained from reference TRBV5-1 and TRBJ2-5, is as follows: KAGVTQTPRYLIKTRGQQVTLSCSPISGHRSVSWYQQTPGQGLQFLFEYFSETQRNKGNFPGRFSGRQFSNSRSEMNVSTLELGDSALYLCASSLQPSQETQYFGPGTRLLVL.

Details on this clone: A read error may produce the germline difference seen at one junction end. The CDR3 nucleotides are TGCAGTGCTAGAGGGGACAGGGCCGGCAATCAGCCCCAGCGTTTT. Residues: CSARGDRAGNQPQRF. This sequence joins TRBV20-1 and TRBJ1-5; 9 nucleotides match TRBD1. This CDR3 is built from 15 residues. Per germline, CDR1 DFQATT and CDR2 SNEGSKA (reference sequence).

This clone appeared a few times. This could be a read error, since a much larger clone is one nucleotide away. The CDR3 DNA reads as TGCAGTGCTAGAAGGGGTGGTAGCAATCAGCACCAGCATTTT. Residues: CSARRGGSNQHQHF. The chain is built from TRBV20-1 and TRBJ1-5; D is possibly TRBD1 (5 bases). Germline V gives CDR1 DFQATT, CDR2 SNEGSKA (reference sequence). The CDR3 loop spans 14 amino acids.

This clone was seen repeatedly, ten times or more. Here the CDR3 reads CASSETGSYGYTF. CDR3 in DNA: TGTGCCAGCAGTGAAACGGGGAGCTATGGCTACACCTTC. V usage is TRBV6-1 and J usage is TRBJ1-2, with unresolved D. Germline V lookup: CDR1 MNHNS, CDR2 SASEGT. The CDR3 runs to 13 residues. V gave up 2 bases and J gave up 4 bases, with 8 bases separating them.

In this sample, this clone turned up a few times. The V call is TRBV20-1, the J call TRBJ2-5; D call uncertain. Trimming cost V 3 bases and J 5 bases, with 10 bases left between them. The CDR3 is 12 residues long. Germline V gene data show CDR1 as DFQATT and CDR2 as SNEGSKA (reference sequence). CDR3 in DNA: TGCAGTGCTAGTAAGCTTGGGGAGACCCAGTACTTC. This codes for CSASKLGETQYF.

This clone has more than one count but fewer than ten. A much larger clone sits a single nucleotide away, making a read error possible. The V gene is TRBV24-1, the J gene TRBJ2-7; 16 positions match TRBD2. The J call may be faulty, since TRBJ2-5 better matches the DNA end. This CDR3 comprises 18 residues. Germline V gene data show CDR1 as KGHDR and CDR2 as SFDVKD. The CDR3 coding sequence is TGTGCCACCAGTGATTTGGGGACTAGCGGGGGGGCCAGTGAGACCCAGTACTTC. Its protein product is CATSDLGTSGGASETQYF.

This clone was observed at least ten times. The rearrangement joins TRBV12-3 or TRBV12-4 to TRBJ2-7; D not certain. Trimming took off 3 bases at V and 3 bases at J, with 6 bases between the two ends. The CDR3 runs 12 residues. The CDR3: CASSFGLYEQYF. The CDR3 DNA reads as TGTGCCAGCAGTTTCGGCCTCTACGAGCAGTACTTC.

The rearrangement joins TRBV9 to TRBJ1-1; TRBD1 is a possible D gene (6 bases). The germline V gene has CDR1 SGDLS and CDR2 YYNGEE. The length of the CDR3 is 15 residues. With 4 bases removed from V and 1 base from J, the gap between germline ends came to 14 bases. The CDR3 sequence is CASSFQGGQNTEAFF. The CDR3 coding sequence is TGTGCCAGCAGCTTTCAAGGGGGACAGAACACTGAAGCTTTCTTT. The full variable domain, in which reference TRBV9 and TRBJ1-1 provide the parts outside the CDR3, is DSGVTQTPKHLITATGQRVTLRCSPRSGDLSVYWYQQSLDQGLQFLIQYYNGEERAKGNILERFSAQQFPDLHSELNLSSLELGDSALYFCASSFQGGQNTEAFFGQGTRLTVV.

In its sample, this clone was seen many times. This sequence joins TRBV5-1 and TRBJ1-1, with D perhaps matching TRBD1 (6 bases). The germline V gene encodes CDR1 SGHRS and CDR2 YFSETQ. The CDR3 is 16 residues long. Trimming shortened V by 7 bases and J by 5 bases, and 24 bases separated the two germline ends. As DNA, the CDR3 is TGCGCCAGCGGAGCAGCTCCGCGGGGGCGAGAGACTGAAGCTTTCTTT. Translated, it gives CASGAAPRGRETEAFF.

This clone has a count of ten or more. The chain joins TRBV7-9 to TRBJ2-1; 12 bases line up with TRBD2. The CDR3 covers 14 residues. J lost 9 bases, V lost 4 bases, and 4 bases had no gene match. Germline CDR1 and CDR2: SEHNR and FQNEAQ (reference sequence). In nucleotides, the CDR3 is TGTGCCAGCAGCTCGTCTAGCGGGGGGGGTGAGCAGTTCTTC. Residues: CASSSSSGGGEQFF.